This T cell receptor beta chain stems from a study of beta chain features in type 1 diabetes. A single heparinised draw of approximately 110 mL on average was taken per donor. Cell sorting via CD45RO/CCR7/CD25/CD127/CD95/CD27 was performed to obtain CD4+ naive, central memory, regulatory and stem cell-like memory cells. A note on this clone: Its target is not known. Other DNA sequences in this sample translate to the same CDR3.

The study's findings and limits: Reduced insertions and increased deletions marked VDJ junctions in type 1 diabetes patients. Short templates might get an advantage during PCR, and this would be equal in patients and controls.

This CDR3 is 11 amino acids long. With 4 bases removed from V and 5 bases from J, the gap between germline ends came to 8 bases. Germline lookup yields CDR1 SQVTM and CDR2 ANQGSEA. Expressed TCRB transcripts were sequenced because the entire RNA isolate underwent reverse transcription. Generated by immunoSEQ multiplex PCR, the TCRdb table keeps only in-frame clones and is missing some. The data contain around 400,000 clones, around 16% of them singletons. The material sequenced was naive CD4+ T cells from blood. V gene TRBV29-1 combines with J gene TRBJ2-5; D uncertain. The TCR sequence derives from a woman younger than 30 in good health. The DNA for the CDR3 is TGCAGCGTTGTAAGTCGGGAGACCCAGTACTTC. Its translation: CSVVSRETQYF.